These T cell receptor beta chains were read from a single sample in a study of PD-L1 blockade in urothelial cancer. This table comes from immunoSEQ multiplex PCR, and its TCRdb copy is limited to in-frame clones, with some not included. The sample has tens of thousands of clones; roughly 76% are singletons. Sequenced here: PBMCs, sampled around atezolizumab (anti-PD-L1) treatment. Receptor source: a man in his 70s with urothelial cancer. Each CDR3 is given without its conserved first and last residue.

cdr3_aa: ASSEASGRISGANVLT
j_call: TRBJ2-6
v_call: TRBV2

cdr3_aa: ASSFAGGNNEQF
j_call: TRBJ2-1
v_call: TRBV7-2

cdr3_aa: ASSTPGTTVDTQY
j_call: TRBJ2-3
v_call: TRBV27

cdr3_aa: ASSIVTGIMNGYT
j_call: TRBJ1-2
v_call: TRBV19

cdr3_aa: ASSLSGGDQETQY
j_call: TRBJ2-5
v_call: TRBV11-2

cdr3_aa: ASSRGGPNEQF
j_call: TRBJ2-1
v_call: TRBV5-1

cdr3_aa: ASRSGGLPQH
j_call: TRBJ1-5
v_call: TRBV27

cdr3_aa: ASSSIRQGGRMNTEAF
j_call: TRBJ1-1
v_call: TRBV5-8

cdr3_aa: ATSRTQGQGYYEQY
j_call: TRBJ2-7
v_call: TRBV15

cdr3_aa: ASSVTGLAGAPQY
j_call: TRBJ2-3
v_call: TRBV2

cdr3_aa: ASNYPAQH
j_call: TRBJ1-5
v_call: TRBV6-1

cdr3_aa: ASSFREANYGYT
j_call: TRBJ1-2
v_call: TRBV5-1

cdr3_aa: ASRSPTGGNTEAF
j_call: TRBJ1-1
v_call: TRBV19

cdr3_aa: ASSQSRGPSTYNEQF
j_call: TRBJ2-1
v_call: TRBV23-1

cdr3_aa: ASSLVLWSGYEQY
j_call: TRBJ2-7
v_call: TRBV7-2

cdr3_aa: ASSPGQGARKLF
j_call: TRBJ1-4
v_call: TRBV11-2

cdr3_aa: ASSFGGNTEAF
j_call: TRBJ1-1
v_call: TRBV5-1

cdr3_aa: ASSRQEVREQY
j_call: TRBJ2-7
v_call: TRBV19

cdr3_aa: ASSLGGADTQY
j_call: TRBJ2-3
v_call: TRBV7-2

cdr3_aa: ASSRGGRLDTEAF
j_call: TRBJ1-1
v_call: TRBV7-8

cdr3_aa: ASEDRAHSGNTIY
j_call: TRBJ1-3
v_call: TRBV6-1

cdr3_aa: ASSGQGRNTEAF
j_call: TRBJ1-1
v_call: TRBV9

cdr3_aa: ATSRDLMRGGADTQY
j_call: TRBJ2-3
v_call: TRBV15

cdr3_aa: ASSTDPDNYGYT
j_call: TRBJ1-2
v_call: TRBV9

cdr3_aa: ASSLGGGELF
j_call: TRBJ2-2
v_call: TRBV5-1

cdr3_aa: ASSLTRFLAGETSYNEQF
j_call: TRBJ2-1
v_call: TRBV7-3

cdr3_aa: ASSSRLAKNIQY
j_call: TRBJ2-4
v_call: TRBV11-2

cdr3_aa: ASSLGTGVNEKLF
j_call: TRBJ1-4
v_call: TRBV7-6

cdr3_aa: ASSSEGQNTEAF
j_call: TRBJ1-1
v_call: TRBV5-1

cdr3_aa: ASSQDPTGGNEQF
j_call: TRBJ2-1
v_call: TRBV4-1

cdr3_aa: ASSLEGAEDQPQH
j_call: TRBJ1-5
v_call: TRBV5-1

cdr3_aa: ASGRPTSGGGTDTQY
j_call: TRBJ2-3
v_call: TRBV2

cdr3_aa: SAAPGGAETQY
j_call: TRBJ2-5
v_call: TRBV29-1

cdr3_aa: ASTIVLAGETGELF
j_call: TRBJ2-2
v_call: TRBV7-9

cdr3_aa: SVPGTSSSGANVLT
j_call: TRBJ2-6
v_call: TRBV29-1

cdr3_aa: ASSLSPTGTSTDTQY
j_call: TRBJ2-3
v_call: TRBV5-1

cdr3_aa: AWSVGTGVACEQY
j_call: TRBJ2-7
v_call: TRBV30

cdr3_aa: ASIPDRGRTEAF
j_call: TRBJ1-1
v_call: TRBV5-4

cdr3_aa: ASSPTGTSYEQY
j_call: TRBJ2-7
v_call: TRBV18

cdr3_aa: ASSRGQENTEAF
j_call: TRBJ1-1
v_call: TRBV5-1

cdr3_aa: ASSTSRHNEQF
j_call: TRBJ2-1
v_call: TRBV7-9

cdr3_aa: ASRGRAAGASYNEQF
j_call: TRBJ2-1
v_call: TRBV25-1

cdr3_aa: ASSNRRETYEQY
j_call: TRBJ2-7
v_call: TRBV7-8

cdr3_aa: ASSQDTSGEEF
j_call: TRBJ2-1
v_call: TRBV4-2

cdr3_aa: ASSVGGSGSFDEQF
j_call: TRBJ2-1
v_call: TRBV9

cdr3_aa: ASSLSAGSYYEQY
j_call: TRBJ2-7
v_call: TRBV5-1

cdr3_aa: ASSYSTGTGGEKLF
j_call: TRBJ1-4
v_call: TRBV6-6